Each of the 10 T cell receptor beta chains below was sequenced from the same sample in a study of shared clonotypes between healthy human individuals. Profiled with immunoSEQ multiplex PCR; TCRdb holds only in-frame clones, not every one. The profile covers a few million clones, with approximately 94% appearing a single time and about 0.13% taken by the ten largest. Specimen: naive CD4+ T cells sorted from blood. The subset is: CD45RA+ positively selected. The receptors originated from a man between 18 and 29 years old in good health.

The chain joins TRBV18 to TRBJ1-2, with 8 positions matching TRBD1. With V trimmed by 2 bases and J by 2 bases, 10 bases remained unmatched. Per germline, CDR1 KGHSH and CDR2 LQKENI. The CDR3 covers 17 residues. CDR3 amino acids: CASSPSRTGPNNYGYTF. The CDR3 nucleotides read TGTGCCAGCTCACCATCCCGGACAGGGCCTAACAACTATGGCTACACCTTC. Based on the CDR3 plus reference TRBV18 and TRBJ1-2, the full variable domain is NAGVMQNPRHLVRRRGQEARLRCSPMKGHSHVYWYRQLPEEGLKFMVYLQKENIIDESGMPKERFSAEFPKEGPSILRIQQVVRGDSAAYFCASSPSRTGPNNYGYTFGSGTRLTVV.

This chain joins TRBV7-6 and TRBJ2-2; no firm D call. CDR3 length: 12 amino acids. V lost 0 bases to trimming and J lost 6 bases, with 2 bases between them. Germline-derived CDR1 and CDR2 are SGHVS and FNYEAQ. The CDR3 DNA is TGTGCCAGCAGCTTAGCTTCCGGGGAGCTGTTTTTT. Protein product: CASSLASGELFF. Variable domain in full (rest from reference TRBV7-6 and TRBJ2-2): GAGVSQSPRYKVTKRGQDVALRCDPISGHVSLYWYRQALGQGPEFLTYFNYEAQQDKSGLPNDRFSAERPEGSISTLTIQRTEQRDSAMYRCASSLASGELFFGEGSRLTVL.

As regards this clone: This same CDR3 is encoded by further DNA sequences in the sample. The chain has TRBV19 and TRBJ2-7; possibly TRBD1 for D (6 bases). The V and J ends lost 5 bases and 1 base respectively, with 12 bases between them. CDR1 and CDR2 (germline): LNHDA, SQIVND (reference sequence). The CDR3 totals 14 residues. The DNA for the CDR3 is TGTGCCAGTAGTTTACAGGGTTCTTCCTACGAGCAGTACTTC. Translating gives CASSLQGSSYEQYF.

The rearrangement uses TRBV6-5 and TRBJ1-2; D is unresolved. Trimming removed 2 bases from V and 5 bases from J, with 12 bases in between. The V gene's germline CDR1 is MNHEY and CDR2 SVGAGI. CDR3 length: 14 residues. The DNA of the CDR3 is TGTGCCAGCAGTTACGGTGGGAAATTTTATGGCTACACCTTC. It specifies CASSYGGKFYGYTF.

This chain joins TRBV7-2 and TRBJ1-1; TRBD1 might be the D (6 bases). The germline CDR1 and CDR2 sequences are SGHTA and FQGNSA. Trimming took 4 bases from V and 4 from J, leaving 13 bases between them. The CDR3 spans 14 residues. CDR3 DNA sequence: TGTGCCAGCAGCTCCGGGGGGGCGCCCACTGAAGCTTTCTTT. Residues: CASSSGGAPTEAFF.

The CDR3 region has the DNA TGCGCCAGCAGCTCCCTAATATCAGGGGTTGAGACCCAGTACTTC. This gives the protein CASSSLISGVETQYF. The J gene is TRBJ2-5, the V gene TRBV5-1; D might be TRBD1 (6 bases). The germline V gene has CDR1 SGHRS and CDR2 YFSETQ. V was clipped by 3 bases and J by 5 bases, with 17 bases between them. CDR3 size: 15 residues.

This CDR3 is CASSLVEGLGGYNQPQHF. CDR3 in DNA: TGTGCCAGCAGCCTAGTAGAGGGCTTAGGGGGATATAATCAGCCCCAGCATTTT. V and J are TRBV7-9 and TRBJ1-5; a possible D gene is TRBD1 (6 bases). The CDR3 spans 18 residues. Germline lookup yields CDR1 SEHNR and CDR2 FQNEAQ (reference sequence). The germline V and J ends were trimmed by 5 bases and 4 bases, with 24 bases remaining between them.

The CDR3 DNA sequence: TGTGCCAGCAGTGAGTGGGACTTTGGGGCCAACGTCCTGACTTTC. Translating it yields CASSEWDFGANVLTF. The chain has TRBV2 and TRBJ2-6; maybe TRBD2 (6 bases). Trimming removed 3 bases at V and 3 bases at J, with 9 bases between. CDR1 and CDR2 (germline): SNHLY, FYNNEI. This CDR3 spans 15 amino acids.

V is TRBV5-6 and J is TRBJ2-3; D tentatively fits TRBD1 or TRBD2 (5 bases each). Germline V gives CDR1 SGHDT, CDR2 YYEEEE. The CDR3 is 15 amino acids. V lost 0 bases and J 1 base, leaving 9 bases between the germline ends. DNA for the CDR3: TGTGCCAGCAGCTTGGAGGGGACGGGCACAGATACGCAGTATTTT. It translates to CASSLEGTGTDTQYF.

This chain uses TRBV11-3 with TRBJ2-2, with D tentatively TRBD1 or TRBD2 (5 bases each). CDR3 length: 14 residues. Between the trimmed V and J ends, which lost 2 bases and 7 bases, there was a span of 11 bases. Germline lookup yields CDR1 SGHNT and CDR2 YENEEA. CDR3 in amino acids: CASSLKTGGGELFF. The DNA of the CDR3 is TGTGCCAGCAGCTTAAAAACTGGGGGCGGGGAGCTGTTTTTT.